The source of this T cell receptor beta chain is a study of T-cell reconstitution after alpha-beta-depleted transplantation in children. This clonotype has a count of ten or more. This CDR3 is missing its conserved last phenylalanine or tryptophan, likely due to a read error. The DNA is left out, because the CDR3 cannot be placed on it with certainty; the CDR3 is given as TCRdb lists it. Germline CDR1 reads SGHTS; CDR2 reads YDEGEE. The CDR3 comprises 9 residues, both ends counted. Preparation of the TCRbeta library used unique molecular identifiers. From the PCR reads, TCRdb called clonotypes with MiXCR, one entry per CDR3 protein. The sample has 200,000 to 250,000 distinct CDR3 sequences; 12% are singletons.

The chain carries TRBV5-8 and TRBJ2-5; the listed D gene, TRBD2, was not tested against the DNA. Here the sequenced sample was PBMCs from the stem cell graft donor, taken from the stem cell graft. The receptor was isolated from a human donor who donated a stem cell graft to a child with acute lymphoblastic leukemia. The CDR3 spells CASSLGGVY.